The 16 T cell receptor beta chains below come from one sample, sequenced in a study of cytomegalovirus exposure and HLA in healthy donors. Amplification used 60 Vbeta primers and 13 Jbeta primers. Sequenced by immunoSEQ multiplex PCR; TCRdb stores in-frame clones only, minus some. The sample includes fewer than 200,000 clones, approximately 80% of them seen just once. Sequencing was performed on PBMCs. The receptor set was obtained from a girl aged 2-9 years in good health and CMV-seropositive.

CDR3 in DNA: TGCGCCAGCAGCCAAGCCGGGACTAGCGGGAATAATGAGCAGTTCTTC. Residues: CASSQAGTSGNNEQFF. The rearrangement links TRBV4-1 to TRBJ2-1; TRBD2 matches at 13 bases. The CDR3 is made up of 16 amino acids. Germline V lookup: CDR1 MGHRA, CDR2 YSYEKL. The junction had 4 bases not matched to a gene; V was cut back by 1 base and J by 7 bases.

The rearrangement joins TRBV4-2 to TRBJ1-4; tentatively, D is TRBD1 (5 bases). The CDR3 contains 17 residues. In germline, CDR1 is LGHNA, CDR2 YNFKEQ. V was pared by 2 bases and J by 0 bases, with 13 bases between. The CDR3 reads CASSQPRTGATNEKLFF. For the CDR3, the DNA is TGTGCCAGCAGCCAACCTCGAACGGGGGCAACTAATGAAAAACTGTTTTTT.

This sequence joins TRBV5-4 and TRBJ2-7, with 9 bases fitting TRBD2. CDR3 size: 14 residues. The germline V gene encodes CDR1 SGHNT and CDR2 YYREEE (reference sequence). J lost 6 bases, V lost 2 bases, and 6 bases had no gene match. DNA of the CDR3: TGTGCCAGCAGCTTAGCCGGGACTAGCCGCGAGCAGTACTTC. As protein: CASSLAGTSREQYF.

For this clone: This specimen includes other DNA sequences encoding the same CDR3. The chain uses TRBV28 and TRBJ1-1; D possibly corresponds to TRBD1 (5 bases). The V gene's germline CDR1 is MDHEN and CDR2 SYDVKM. V was clipped by 5 bases and J by 1 base, with 8 bases between them. This CDR3 is 13 amino acids long. The CDR3 DNA reads as TGTGCCAGCAGTCCTACAGGGAACACTGAAGCTTTCTTT. Its translation is CASSPTGNTEAFF.

The J gene is TRBJ2-3, the V gene TRBV14; D unresolved. Germline values: CDR1 SGHDN, CDR2 FVKESK. V was pared by 6 bases and J by 4 bases, with 14 bases between. This CDR3 comprises 14 residues. As DNA, the CDR3 is TGTGCCAGCAGTCTACGAGGAGTAGCAGATACGCAGTATTTT. Protein product: CASSLRGVADTQYF.

The V and J genes are TRBV28 and TRBJ2-7; TRBD1 agrees at 9 bases. This CDR3 spans 16 amino acids. V shed 10 bases and J 4 bases; nucleotides not matched to a gene: 17. Germline V gene sequence: CDR1 MDHEN, CDR2 SYDVKM. CDR3 sequence reads: CATLPTPGQGRYEQYF. The CDR3 DNA follows: TGTGCCACCCTCCCCACTCCGGGACAGGGAAGATACGAGCAGTACTTC.

The chain joins TRBV27 to TRBJ2-5; no definite D call. The germline gives CDR1 MNHEY, CDR2 SMNVEV (reference sequence). The CDR3 has 14 residues. V dropped 0 bases and J dropped 5 bases, with 10 bases sitting between them. CDR3 amino acids: CASSLSGLKETQYF. The CDR3 bases are TGTGCCAGCAGTTTATCCGGGTTGAAGGAGACCCAGTACTTC.

CDR3 nucleotides: TGTGCCAGTCATCCCGGGACAGGGGATCAGCCCCAGCATTTT. As protein: CASHPGTGDQPQHF. This sequence joins TRBV2 and TRBJ1-5; 10 bases match TRBD1. Germline values: CDR1 SNHLY, CDR2 FYNNEI. V trimming: 9 bases; J trimming: 5 bases; junction bases outside the gene matches: 7. CDR3 length equals 14 residues.

This chain uses TRBV14 with TRBJ2-2; D uncertain. Trimming stripped 4 bases from V and 0 bases from J, with 12 bases between. The CDR3 is 16 amino acids. Germline V lookup: CDR1 SGHDN, CDR2 FVKESK. CDR3 nucleotides: TGTGCCAGCAGCCGGTTCGGTTTTTCGAACACCGGGGAGCTGTTTTTT. Translated: CASSRFGFSNTGELFF.

This chain uses TRBV7-8 with TRBJ2-3; no clear D gene. The ends were cut back, 6 bases at V and 0 bases at J, with 7 bases in the middle. The CDR3 runs 13 residues. The germline V gene encodes CDR1 SGHVS and CDR2 FQNEAQ. CDR3 DNA sequence: TGTGCCAGCAGTACTACTAGCACAGATACGCAGTATTTT. It yields the protein CASSTTSTDTQYF.

This chain uses TRBV28 with TRBJ1-2; D is unclear. CDR3 length: 12 amino acids. V was clipped by 6 bases and J by 7 bases, with 12 bases between them. Germline V lookup: CDR1 MDHEN, CDR2 SYDVKM. As DNA, the CDR3 is TGTGCCAGCAGACCTGTGGGGAGTGGCTACACCTTC. It is translated as CASRPVGSGYTF.

The V gene is TRBV28, the J gene TRBJ1-5, with D tentatively TRBD1 (6 bases). The V gene lost 6 bases and the J gene lost 9 bases, with 18 bases spanning the gap. Germline CDR1 MDHEN, CDR2 SYDVKM. This CDR3 is built from 14 residues. CDR3 sequence (DNA): TGTGCCAGCAGCCTTCGTGGACAGCCATCGCCCCAGCATTTT. Protein sequence: CASSLRGQPSPQHF.

The CDR3 loop is CASSLVASGSNNEQFF. In nucleotides, the CDR3 is TGTGCCAGCAGCTTAGTAGCTAGCGGGAGTAACAATGAGCAGTTCTTC. The rearrangement links TRBV7-9 to TRBJ2-1; 10 bases agree with TRBD2. Germline values: CDR1 SEHNR, CDR2 FQNEAQ (reference sequence). With 1 base clipped from V and 5 bases from J, the junction kept 5 bases outside the gene matches. The CDR3 totals 16 residues.

This clone turned up a few times. The chain is built from TRBV6-1 and TRBJ1-5; TRBD1 is a possible D gene (6 bases). Germline V lookup: CDR1 MNHNS, CDR2 SASEGT. V was pared by 5 bases and J by 5 bases, with 13 bases between. This CDR3 has 14 residues. The CDR3 reads CASSPQGTYQPQHF. The CDR3 nucleotides are TGTGCCAGCAGTCCTCAGGGGACCTATCAGCCCCAGCATTTT.

This clone came up once. Here the CDR3 reads CAISGDYREQYF. Written as DNA, the CDR3 is TGTGCCATCAGTGGAGACTACCGCGAGCAGTACTTC. J is TRBJ2-7 and V is TRBV10-3, with a weak D call TRBD2 (5 bases). In germline, CDR1 is ENHRY, CDR2 SYGVKD. The CDR3 length is 12 residues. Trimming left V 4 bases short and J 6 bases short, with 10 bases between.

This chain uses TRBV5-1 with TRBJ2-3, with D unresolved. Germline V gene data show CDR1 as SGHRS and CDR2 as YFSETQ. Trimming took 3 bases from V and 4 from J, leaving 12 bases between them. There are 14 residues in the CDR3. CDR3 region: CASSWNPAADTQYF. The CDR3 DNA sequence: TGCGCCAGCAGCTGGAACCCGGCGGCAGATACGCAGTATTTT. Using reference TRBV5-1 and TRBJ2-3 for the parts outside the CDR3, the full variable domain is KAGVTQTPRYLIKTRGQQVTLSCSPISGHRSVSWYQQTPGQGLQFLFEYFSETQRNKGNFPGRFSGRQFSNSRSEMNVSTLELGDSALYLCASSWNPAADTQYFGPGTRLTVL.